What follows describes a single T cell receptor beta chain. Its antigen is not identified. This sample is part of a study of shared clonotypes between healthy human individuals. Study information: Those who served as donors were a couple of women and a few men between the ages of 18 and 49. Notes on the study in general: Naive subsets typically showed greater estimated richness than memory subsets. Few donors restricted represented genetic and exposure-history diversity.

V lost 5 bases, J lost 6 bases, and 8 bases stayed unmatched. The CDR3 consists of 14 residues. Germline CDR1 SGHDT, CDR2 YYEEEE. Replicate PCRs run on sorted subsets employed 200 ng DNA, approximately 30,000 T cell genomes. Data came from immunoSEQ multiplex PCR; TCRdb stores just in-frame clones and leaves some out. The repertoire has over a million clones, approximately 78% of them found once; the top ten carry 0.5% to 0.6%. The receptor was derived from a man younger than 30 in good health. Some clones in this sample may be carry-over from other donors' samples. This chain uses TRBV5-6 with TRBJ2-1, with 7 positions matching TRBD2. Sequenced input: memory CD4+ T cells from PBMCs. Subset defined: CD45RA-negative fraction. Here the CDR3 reads CASSTSVYSNEQFF. CDR3 DNA: TGTGCCAGCAGTACTAGCGTATACAGCAATGAGCAGTTCTTC.